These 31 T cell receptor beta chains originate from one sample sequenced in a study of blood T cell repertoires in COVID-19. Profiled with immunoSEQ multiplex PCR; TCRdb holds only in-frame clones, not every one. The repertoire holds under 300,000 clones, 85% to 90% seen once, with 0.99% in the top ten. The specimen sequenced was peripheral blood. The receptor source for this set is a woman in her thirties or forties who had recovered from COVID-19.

The CDR3: CASSYRGSSHTGELFF. CDR3 bases: TGTGCCAGCAGTTACCGCGGCAGCTCCCACACCGGGGAGCTGTTTTTT. The V call is TRBV6-6, the J call TRBJ2-2; D is undetermined. Germline V gene sequence: CDR1 MNHNY, CDR2 SVGAGI (reference sequence). There are 16 residues in the CDR3. Trimming removed 2 bases at V and 3 bases at J, with 13 bases between.

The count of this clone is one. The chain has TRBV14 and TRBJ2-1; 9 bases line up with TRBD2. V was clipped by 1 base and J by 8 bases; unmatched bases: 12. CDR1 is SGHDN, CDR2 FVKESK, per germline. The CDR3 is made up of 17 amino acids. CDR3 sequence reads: CASSQGAWREGRDEQFF. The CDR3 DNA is TGTGCCAGCAGCCAAGGGGCCTGGCGGGAGGGCCGTGATGAGCAGTTCTTC.

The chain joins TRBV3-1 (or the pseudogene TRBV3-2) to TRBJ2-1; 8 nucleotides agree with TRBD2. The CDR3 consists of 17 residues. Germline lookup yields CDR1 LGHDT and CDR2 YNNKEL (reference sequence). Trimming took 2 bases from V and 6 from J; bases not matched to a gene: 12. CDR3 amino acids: CASSQYPQTSVFNEQFF. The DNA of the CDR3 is TGTGCCAGCAGCCAATATCCCCAGACTAGCGTCTTCAATGAGCAGTTCTTC.

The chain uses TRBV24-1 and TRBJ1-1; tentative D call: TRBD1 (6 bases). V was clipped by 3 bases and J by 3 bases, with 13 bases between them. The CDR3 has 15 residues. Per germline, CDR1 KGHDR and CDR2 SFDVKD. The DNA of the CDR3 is TGTGCCACCAGTGATCCCCTCGCAGGGGACACTGAAGCTTTCTTT. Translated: CATSDPLAGDTEAFF.

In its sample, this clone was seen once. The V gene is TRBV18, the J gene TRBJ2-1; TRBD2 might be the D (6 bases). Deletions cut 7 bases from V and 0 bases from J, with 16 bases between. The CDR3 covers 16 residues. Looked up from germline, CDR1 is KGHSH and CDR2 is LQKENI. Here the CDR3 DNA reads TGTGCCAGCTTGCTTGGAGGGCCGGGCTCCTACAATGAGCAGTTCTTC. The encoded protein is CASLLGGPGSYNEQFF.

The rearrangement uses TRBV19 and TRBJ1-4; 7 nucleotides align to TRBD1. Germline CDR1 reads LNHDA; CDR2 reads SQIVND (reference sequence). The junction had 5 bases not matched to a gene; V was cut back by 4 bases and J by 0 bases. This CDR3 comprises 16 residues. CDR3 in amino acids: CASSTAQGATNEKLFF. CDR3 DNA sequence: TGTGCCAGTAGTACGGCCCAGGGGGCAACTAATGAAAAACTGTTTTTT.

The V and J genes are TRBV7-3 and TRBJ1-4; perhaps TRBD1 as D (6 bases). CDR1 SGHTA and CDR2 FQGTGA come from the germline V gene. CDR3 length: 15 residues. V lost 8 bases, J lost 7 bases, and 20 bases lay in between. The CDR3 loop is CASGANWGPGEKLFF. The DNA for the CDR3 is TGTGCCAGCGGGGCCAATTGGGGGCCAGGTGAAAAACTGTTTTTT.

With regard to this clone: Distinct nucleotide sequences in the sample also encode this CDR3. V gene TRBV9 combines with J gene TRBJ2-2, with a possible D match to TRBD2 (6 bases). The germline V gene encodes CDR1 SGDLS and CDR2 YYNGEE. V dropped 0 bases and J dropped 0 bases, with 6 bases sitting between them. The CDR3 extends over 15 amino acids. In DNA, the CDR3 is TGTGCCAGCAGCGTAGGGGGGGCGAACACCGGGGAGCTGTTTTTT. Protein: CASSVGGANTGELFF.

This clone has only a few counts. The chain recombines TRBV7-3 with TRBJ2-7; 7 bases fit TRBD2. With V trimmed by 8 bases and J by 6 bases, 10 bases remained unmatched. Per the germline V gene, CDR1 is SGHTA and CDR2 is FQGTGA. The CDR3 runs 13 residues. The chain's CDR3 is CASGAGPGGEQYF. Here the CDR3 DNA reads TGTGCCAGCGGGGCAGGACCGGGGGGCGAGCAGTACTTC.

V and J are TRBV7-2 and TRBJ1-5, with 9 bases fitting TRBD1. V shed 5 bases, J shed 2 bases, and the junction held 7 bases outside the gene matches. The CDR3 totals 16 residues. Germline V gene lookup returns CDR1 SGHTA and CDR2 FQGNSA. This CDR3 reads CASSARDRARNQPQHF. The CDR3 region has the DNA TGTGCCAGCAGCGCTAGGGACAGGGCTCGCAATCAGCCCCAGCATTTT. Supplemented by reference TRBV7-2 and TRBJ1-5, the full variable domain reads GAGVSQSPSNKVTEKGKDVELRCDPISGHTALYWYRQSLGQGLEFLIYFQGNSAPDKSGLPSDRFSAERTGGSVSTLTIQRTQQEDSAVYLCASSARDRARNQPQHFGDGTRLSIL.

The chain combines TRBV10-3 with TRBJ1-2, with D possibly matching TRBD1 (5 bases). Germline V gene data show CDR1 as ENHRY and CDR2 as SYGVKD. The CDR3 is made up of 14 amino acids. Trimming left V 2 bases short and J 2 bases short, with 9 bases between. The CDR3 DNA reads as TGTGCCATCAGTGAGGAGAGACAGAACTATGGCTACACCTTC. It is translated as CAISEERQNYGYTF.

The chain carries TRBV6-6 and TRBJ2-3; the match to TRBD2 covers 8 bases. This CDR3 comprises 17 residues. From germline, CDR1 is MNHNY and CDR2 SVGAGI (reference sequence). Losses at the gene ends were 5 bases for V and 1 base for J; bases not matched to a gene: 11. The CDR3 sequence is CASSPTSGGLGTDTQYF. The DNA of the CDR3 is TGTGCCAGCAGTCCCACGTCGGGGGGGTTGGGCACAGATACGCAGTATTTT.

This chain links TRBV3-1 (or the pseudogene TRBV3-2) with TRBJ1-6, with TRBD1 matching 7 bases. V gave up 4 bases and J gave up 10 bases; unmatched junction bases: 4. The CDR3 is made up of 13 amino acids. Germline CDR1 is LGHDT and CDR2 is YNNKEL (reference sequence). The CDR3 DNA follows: TGTGCCAGCAGCCGACAGGGTGTGTCACCCCTCCACTTT. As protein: CASSRQGVSPLHF.

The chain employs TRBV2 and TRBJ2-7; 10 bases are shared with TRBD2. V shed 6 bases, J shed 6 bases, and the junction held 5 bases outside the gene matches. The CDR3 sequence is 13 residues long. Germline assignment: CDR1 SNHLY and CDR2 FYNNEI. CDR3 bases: TGTGCCAGCAGGCCTAGCGGGAGCGGCGAGCAGTACTTC. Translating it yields CASRPSGSGEQYF.

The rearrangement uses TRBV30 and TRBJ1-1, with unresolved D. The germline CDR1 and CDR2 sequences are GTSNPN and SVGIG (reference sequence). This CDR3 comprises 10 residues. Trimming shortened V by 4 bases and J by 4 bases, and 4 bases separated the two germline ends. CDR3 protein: CAWIRTEAFF. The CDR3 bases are TGTGCCTGGATTCGCACTGAAGCTTTCTTT.

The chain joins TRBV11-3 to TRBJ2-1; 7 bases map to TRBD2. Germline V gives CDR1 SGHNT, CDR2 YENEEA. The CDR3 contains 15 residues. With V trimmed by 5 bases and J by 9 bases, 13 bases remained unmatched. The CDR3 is CASSPRGTTWGEQFF. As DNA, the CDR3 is TGTGCCAGCAGCCCCCGGGGGACTACCTGGGGTGAGCAGTTCTTC.

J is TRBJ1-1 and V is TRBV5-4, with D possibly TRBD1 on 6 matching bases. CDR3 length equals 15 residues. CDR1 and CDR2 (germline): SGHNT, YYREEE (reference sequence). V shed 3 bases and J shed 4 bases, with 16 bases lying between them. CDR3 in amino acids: CASSSNKQGSTEAFF. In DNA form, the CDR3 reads TGTGCCAGCAGCTCCAACAAACAGGGTTCCACTGAAGCTTTCTTT.

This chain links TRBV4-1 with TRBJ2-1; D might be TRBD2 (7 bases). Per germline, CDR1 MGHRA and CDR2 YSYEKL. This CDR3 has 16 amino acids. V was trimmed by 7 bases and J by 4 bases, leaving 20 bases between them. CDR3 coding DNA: TGCGCCAGCACCCCCCGAGGGGGAGCGGGATACAATGAGCAGTTCTTC. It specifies CASTPRGGAGYNEQFF.

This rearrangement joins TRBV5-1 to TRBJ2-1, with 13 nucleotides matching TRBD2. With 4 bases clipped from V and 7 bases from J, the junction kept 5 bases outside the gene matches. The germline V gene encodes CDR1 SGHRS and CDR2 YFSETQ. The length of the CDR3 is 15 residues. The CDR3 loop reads CASSPGLAGLNEQFF. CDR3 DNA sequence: TGCGCCAGCAGCCCGGGACTAGCGGGACTTAATGAGCAGTTCTTC.

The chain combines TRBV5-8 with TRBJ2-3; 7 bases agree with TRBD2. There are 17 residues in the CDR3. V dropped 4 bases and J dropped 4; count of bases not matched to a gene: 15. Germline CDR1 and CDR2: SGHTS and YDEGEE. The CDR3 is CASSLSALAVPADTQYF. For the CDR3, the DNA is TGTGCCAGCAGCCTCTCCGCGCTAGCGGTCCCGGCAGATACGCAGTATTTT.

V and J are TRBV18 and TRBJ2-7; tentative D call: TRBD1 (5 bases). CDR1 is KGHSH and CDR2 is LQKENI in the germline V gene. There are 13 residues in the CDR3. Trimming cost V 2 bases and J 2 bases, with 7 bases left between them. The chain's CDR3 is CASSPVGPYEQYF. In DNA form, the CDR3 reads TGTGCCAGCTCACCAGTGGGGCCCTACGAGCAGTACTTC. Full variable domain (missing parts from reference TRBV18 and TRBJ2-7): NAGVMQNPRHLVRRRGQEARLRCSPMKGHSHVYWYRQLPEEGLKFMVYLQKENIIDESGMPKERFSAEFPKEGPSILRIQQVVRGDSAAYFCASSPVGPYEQYFGPGTRLTVT.

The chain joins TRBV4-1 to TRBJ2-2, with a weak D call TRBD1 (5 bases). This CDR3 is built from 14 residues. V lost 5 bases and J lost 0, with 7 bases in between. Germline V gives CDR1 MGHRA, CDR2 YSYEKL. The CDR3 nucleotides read TGCGCCAGCAGCGCGACAGCGAACACCGGGGAGCTGTTTTTT. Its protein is CASSATANTGELFF.

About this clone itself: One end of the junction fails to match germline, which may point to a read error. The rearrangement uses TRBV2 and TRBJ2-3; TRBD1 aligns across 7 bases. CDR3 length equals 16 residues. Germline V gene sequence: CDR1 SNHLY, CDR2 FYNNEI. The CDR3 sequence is CASRRGLAPLGDTQCF. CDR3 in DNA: TGTGCCAGCAGGAGGGGGCTAGCTCCCCTCGGGGATACGCAGTGTTTT.

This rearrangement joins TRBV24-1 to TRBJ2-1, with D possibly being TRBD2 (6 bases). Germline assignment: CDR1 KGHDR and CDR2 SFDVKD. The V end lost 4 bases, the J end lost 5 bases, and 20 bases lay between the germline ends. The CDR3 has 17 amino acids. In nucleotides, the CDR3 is TGTGCCACCAGTGACGTCGGTTCCGGGACTTACAACAATGAGCAGTTCTTC. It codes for CATSDVGSGTYNNEQFF.

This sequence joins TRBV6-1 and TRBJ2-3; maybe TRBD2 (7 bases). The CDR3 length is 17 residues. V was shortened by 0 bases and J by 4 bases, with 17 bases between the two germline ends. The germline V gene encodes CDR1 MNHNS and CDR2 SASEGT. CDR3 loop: CASSEAHGGPRADTQYF. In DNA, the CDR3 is TGTGCCAGCAGTGAAGCCCACGGGGGGCCCCGGGCAGATACGCAGTATTTT.

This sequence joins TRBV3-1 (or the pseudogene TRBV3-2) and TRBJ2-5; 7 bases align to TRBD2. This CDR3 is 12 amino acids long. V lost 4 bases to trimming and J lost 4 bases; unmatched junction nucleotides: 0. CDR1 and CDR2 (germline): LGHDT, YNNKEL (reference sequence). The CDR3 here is CASSPGGETQYF. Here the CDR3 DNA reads TGTGCCAGCAGCCCGGGGGGAGAGACCCAGTACTTC.

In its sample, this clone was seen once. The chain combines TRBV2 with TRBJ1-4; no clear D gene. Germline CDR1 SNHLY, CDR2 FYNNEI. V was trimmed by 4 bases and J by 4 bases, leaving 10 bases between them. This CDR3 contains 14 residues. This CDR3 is CASSAWAGNEKLFF. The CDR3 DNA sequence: TGTGCCAGCAGTGCGTGGGCCGGTAATGAAAAACTGTTTTTT.

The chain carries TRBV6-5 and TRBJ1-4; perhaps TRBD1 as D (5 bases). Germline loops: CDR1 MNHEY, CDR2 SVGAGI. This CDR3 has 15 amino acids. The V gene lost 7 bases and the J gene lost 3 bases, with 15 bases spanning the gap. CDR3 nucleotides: TGTGCCAGCACCCCGGCGGGGGGGTCTAATGAAAAACTGTTTTTT. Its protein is CASTPAGGSNEKLFF.

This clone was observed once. This chain's CDR3 is CATRPGLVDEQFF. Written as DNA, the CDR3 is TGTGCCACTCGACCGGGACTAGTGGATGAGCAGTTCTTC. J is TRBJ2-1 and V is TRBV19; 8 bases match TRBD2. The CDR3 totals 13 residues. With 10 bases clipped from V and 8 bases from J, the junction kept 10 bases outside the gene matches. Germline CDR1 is LNHDA and CDR2 is SQIVND (reference sequence).

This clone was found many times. In DNA, the CDR3 is TGTGCCAGCAGTGCTTCAGGGGGGAAGCAGTTCTTC. The encoded protein is CASSASGGKQFF. The chain is built from TRBV6-4 and TRBJ2-1; the D gene is possibly TRBD1 (7 bases). This CDR3 region has 12 residues. V was shortened by 4 bases and J by 11 bases, with 12 bases between the two germline ends. Germline V gene sequence: CDR1 MRHNA, CDR2 SNTAGT.

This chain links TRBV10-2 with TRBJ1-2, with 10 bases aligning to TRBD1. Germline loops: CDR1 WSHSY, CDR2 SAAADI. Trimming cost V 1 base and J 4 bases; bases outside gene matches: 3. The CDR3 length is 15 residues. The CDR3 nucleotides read TGCGCCAGCAGTGAGTGGGACAGGGGCAGCTATGGCTACACCTTC. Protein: CASSEWDRGSYGYTF.